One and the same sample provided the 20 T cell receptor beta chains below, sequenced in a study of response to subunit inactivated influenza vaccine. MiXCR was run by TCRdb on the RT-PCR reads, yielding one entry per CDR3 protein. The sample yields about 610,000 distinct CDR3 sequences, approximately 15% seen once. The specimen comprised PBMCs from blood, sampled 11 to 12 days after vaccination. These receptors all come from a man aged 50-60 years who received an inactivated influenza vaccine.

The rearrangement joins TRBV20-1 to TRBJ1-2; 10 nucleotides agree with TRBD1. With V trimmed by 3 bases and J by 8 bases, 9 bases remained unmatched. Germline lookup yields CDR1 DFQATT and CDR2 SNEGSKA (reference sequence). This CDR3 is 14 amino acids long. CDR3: CSASEGQGPRGYTF. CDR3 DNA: TGCAGTGCTAGTGAGGGACAGGGGCCAAGAGGCTACACCTTC.

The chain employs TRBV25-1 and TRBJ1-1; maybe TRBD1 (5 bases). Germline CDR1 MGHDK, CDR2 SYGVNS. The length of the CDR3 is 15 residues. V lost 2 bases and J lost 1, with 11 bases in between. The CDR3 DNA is TGTGCCAGCAGTGAAGGAGTCAGGGCGAACACTGAAGCTTTCTTT. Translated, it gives CASSEGVRANTEAFF.

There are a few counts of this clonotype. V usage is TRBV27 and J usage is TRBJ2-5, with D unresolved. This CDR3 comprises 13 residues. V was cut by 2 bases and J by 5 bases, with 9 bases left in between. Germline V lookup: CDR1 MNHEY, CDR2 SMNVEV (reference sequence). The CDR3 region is CASSLQRGETQYF. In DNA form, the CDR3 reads TGTGCCAGCAGTTTACAACGAGGCGAGACCCAGTACTTC.

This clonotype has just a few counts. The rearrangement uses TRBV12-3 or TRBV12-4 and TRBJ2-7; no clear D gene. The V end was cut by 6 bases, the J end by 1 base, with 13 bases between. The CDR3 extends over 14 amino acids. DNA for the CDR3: TGTGCCAGCAGCCCCCGGGTACGATCCTACGAGCAGTACTTC. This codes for CASSPRVRSYEQYF.

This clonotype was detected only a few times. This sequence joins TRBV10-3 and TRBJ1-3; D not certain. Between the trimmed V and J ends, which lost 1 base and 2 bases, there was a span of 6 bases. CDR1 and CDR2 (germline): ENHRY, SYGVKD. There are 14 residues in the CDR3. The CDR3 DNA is TGTGCCATCAGTGAGTTTTCCCCTGGAAACACCATATATTTT. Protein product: CAISEFSPGNTIYF.

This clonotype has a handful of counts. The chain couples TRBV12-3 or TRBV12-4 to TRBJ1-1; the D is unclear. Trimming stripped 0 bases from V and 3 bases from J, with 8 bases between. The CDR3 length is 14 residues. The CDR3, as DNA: TGTGCCAGCAGTTTAGCAGGCAGCGACACTGAAGCTTTCTTT. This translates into CASSLAGSDTEAFF.

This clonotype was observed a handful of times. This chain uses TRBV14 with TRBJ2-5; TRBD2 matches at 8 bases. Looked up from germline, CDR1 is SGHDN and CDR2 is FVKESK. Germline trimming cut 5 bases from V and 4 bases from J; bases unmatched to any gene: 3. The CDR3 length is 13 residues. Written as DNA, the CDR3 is TGTGCCAGCAGCGACGGACTAGCAGAGACCCAGTACTTC. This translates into CASSDGLAETQYF.

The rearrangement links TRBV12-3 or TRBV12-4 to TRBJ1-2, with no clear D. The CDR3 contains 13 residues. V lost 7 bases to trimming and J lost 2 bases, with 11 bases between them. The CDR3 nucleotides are TGTGCCAGCAATCTACAGCGAAACTATGGCTACACCTTC. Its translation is CASNLQRNYGYTF.

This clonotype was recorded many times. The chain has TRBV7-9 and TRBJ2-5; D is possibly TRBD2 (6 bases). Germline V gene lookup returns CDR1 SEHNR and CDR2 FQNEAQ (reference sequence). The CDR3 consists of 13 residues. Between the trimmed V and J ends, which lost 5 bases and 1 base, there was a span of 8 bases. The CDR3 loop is CASSKGLQETQYF. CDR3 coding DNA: TGTGCCAGCAGCAAGGGACTCCAAGAGACCCAGTACTTC.

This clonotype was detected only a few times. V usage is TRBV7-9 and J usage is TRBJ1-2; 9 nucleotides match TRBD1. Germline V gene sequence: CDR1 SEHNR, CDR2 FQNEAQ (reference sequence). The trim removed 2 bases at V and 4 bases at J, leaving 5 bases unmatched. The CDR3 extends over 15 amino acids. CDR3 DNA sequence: TGTGCCAGCAGCTTAAAAACAGGGGGCATCTATGGCTACACCTTC. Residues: CASSLKTGGIYGYTF.

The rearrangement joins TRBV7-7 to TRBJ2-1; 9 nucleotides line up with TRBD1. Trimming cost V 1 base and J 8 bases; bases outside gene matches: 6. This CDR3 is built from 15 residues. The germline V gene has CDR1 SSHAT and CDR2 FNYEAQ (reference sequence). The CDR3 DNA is TGTGCCAGCAGCTTAGGAGGGACAGGGAGCGATGAGCAGTTCTTC. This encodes CASSLGGTGSDEQFF.

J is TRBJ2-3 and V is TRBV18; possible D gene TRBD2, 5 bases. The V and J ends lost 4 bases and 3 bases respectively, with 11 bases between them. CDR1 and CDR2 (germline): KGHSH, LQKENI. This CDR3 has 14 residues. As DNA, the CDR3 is TGTGCCAGCTCACTCCAGTGGGAGACAGATACGCAGTATTTT. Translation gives CASSLQWETDTQYF.

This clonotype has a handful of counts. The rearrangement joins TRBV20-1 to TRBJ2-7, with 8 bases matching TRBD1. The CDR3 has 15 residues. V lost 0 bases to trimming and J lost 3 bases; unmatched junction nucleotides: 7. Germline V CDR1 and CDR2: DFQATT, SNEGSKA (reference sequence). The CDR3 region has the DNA TGCAGTGCTAGAGATTCGGGACAGGCGGACTACGAGCAGTACTTC. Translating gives CSARDSGQADYEQYF.

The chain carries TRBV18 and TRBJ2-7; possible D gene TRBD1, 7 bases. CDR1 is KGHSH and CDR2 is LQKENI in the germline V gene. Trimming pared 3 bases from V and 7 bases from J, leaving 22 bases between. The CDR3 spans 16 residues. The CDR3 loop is CASSPGLGQPHGEQYF. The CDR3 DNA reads TGTGCCAGCTCACCGGGACTGGGACAGCCCCACGGGGAGCAGTACTTC.

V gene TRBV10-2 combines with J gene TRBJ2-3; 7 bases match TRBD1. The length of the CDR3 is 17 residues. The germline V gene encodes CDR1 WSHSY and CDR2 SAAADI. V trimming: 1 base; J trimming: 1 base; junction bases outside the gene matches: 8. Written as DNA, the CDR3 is TGCGCCAGCAGTGAGTACTCACAGGGGATTCGCACAGATACGCAGTATTTT. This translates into CASSEYSQGIRTDTQYF.

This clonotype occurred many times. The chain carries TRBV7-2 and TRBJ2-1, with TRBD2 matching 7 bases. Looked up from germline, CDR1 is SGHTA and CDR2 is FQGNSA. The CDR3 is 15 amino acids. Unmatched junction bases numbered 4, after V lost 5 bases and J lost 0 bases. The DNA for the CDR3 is TGTGCCAGCAGCCCACTAGCGAACTCCTACAATGAGCAGTTCTTC. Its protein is CASSPLANSYNEQFF.

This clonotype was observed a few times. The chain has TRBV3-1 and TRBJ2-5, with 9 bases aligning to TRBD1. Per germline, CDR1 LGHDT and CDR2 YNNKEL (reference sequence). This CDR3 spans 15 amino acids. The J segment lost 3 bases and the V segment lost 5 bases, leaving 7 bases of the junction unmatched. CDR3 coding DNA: TGTGCCAGCAGCTCCTACAGGGGGCCAGAAGAGACCCAGTACTTC. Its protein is CASSSYRGPEETQYF.

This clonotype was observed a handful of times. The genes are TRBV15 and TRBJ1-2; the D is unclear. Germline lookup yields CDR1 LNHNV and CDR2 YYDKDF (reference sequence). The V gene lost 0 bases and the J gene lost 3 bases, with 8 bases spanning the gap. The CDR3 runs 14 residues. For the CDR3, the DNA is TGTGCCACCAGCAGAGATCGGGTGGACTATGGCTACACCTTC. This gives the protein CATSRDRVDYGYTF.

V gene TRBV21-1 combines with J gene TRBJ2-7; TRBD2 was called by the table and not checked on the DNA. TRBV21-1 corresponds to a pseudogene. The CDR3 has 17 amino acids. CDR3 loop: CASSKGGGVAGAYEQYF. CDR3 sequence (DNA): TGTGCCAGCAGCAAAGGGGGCGGGGTAGCGGGAGCCTACGAGCAGTACTTC.

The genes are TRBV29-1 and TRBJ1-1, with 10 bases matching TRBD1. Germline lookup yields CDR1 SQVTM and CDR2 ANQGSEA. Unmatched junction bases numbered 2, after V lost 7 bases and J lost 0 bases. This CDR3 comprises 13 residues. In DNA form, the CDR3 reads TGCAGCGGGACAGGGGGGATGAACACTGAAGCTTTCTTT. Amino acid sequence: CSGTGGMNTEAFF.